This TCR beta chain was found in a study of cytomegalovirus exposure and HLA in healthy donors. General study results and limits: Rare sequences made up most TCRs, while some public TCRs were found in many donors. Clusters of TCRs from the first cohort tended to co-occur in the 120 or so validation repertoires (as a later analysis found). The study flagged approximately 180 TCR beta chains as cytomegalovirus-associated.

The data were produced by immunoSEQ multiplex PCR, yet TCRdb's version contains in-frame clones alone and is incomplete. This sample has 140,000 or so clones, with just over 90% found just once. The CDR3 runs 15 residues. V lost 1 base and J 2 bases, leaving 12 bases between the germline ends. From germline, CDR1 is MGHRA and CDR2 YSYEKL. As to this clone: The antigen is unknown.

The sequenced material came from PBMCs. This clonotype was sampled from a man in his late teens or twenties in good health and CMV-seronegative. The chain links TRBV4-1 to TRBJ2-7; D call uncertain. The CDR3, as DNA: TGCGCCAGCAGCCAAGGGGCATACCTAACCTACGAGCAGTACTTC. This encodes CASSQGAYLTYEQYF.